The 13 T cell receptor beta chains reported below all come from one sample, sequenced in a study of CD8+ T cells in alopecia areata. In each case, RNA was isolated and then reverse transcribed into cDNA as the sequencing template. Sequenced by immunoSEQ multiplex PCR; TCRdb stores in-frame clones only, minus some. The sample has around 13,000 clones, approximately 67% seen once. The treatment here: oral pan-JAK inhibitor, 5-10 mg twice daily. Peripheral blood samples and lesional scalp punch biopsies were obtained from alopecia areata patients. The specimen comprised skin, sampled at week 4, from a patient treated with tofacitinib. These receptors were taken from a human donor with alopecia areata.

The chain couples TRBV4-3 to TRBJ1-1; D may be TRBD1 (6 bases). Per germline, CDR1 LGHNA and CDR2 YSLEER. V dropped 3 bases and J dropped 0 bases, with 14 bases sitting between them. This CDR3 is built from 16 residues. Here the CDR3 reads CASSQGSTGLNTEAFF. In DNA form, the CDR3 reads TGCGCCAGCAGCCAGGGCTCCACAGGGCTGAACACTGAAGCTTTCTTT.

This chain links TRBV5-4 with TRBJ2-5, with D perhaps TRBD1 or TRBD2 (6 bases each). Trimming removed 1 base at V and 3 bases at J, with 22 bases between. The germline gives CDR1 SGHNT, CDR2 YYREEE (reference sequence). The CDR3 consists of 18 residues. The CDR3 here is CASSLFLRGVPEEETQYF. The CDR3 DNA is TGTGCCAGCAGCTTGTTCCTAAGGGGGGTCCCTGAGGAAGAGACCCAGTACTTC.

The CDR3 region is CASARGPQETQYF. For the CDR3, the DNA is TGTGCCAGCGCCAGGGGGCCCCAAGAGACCCAGTACTTC. The rearrangement uses TRBV7-2 and TRBJ2-5; TRBD1 matches at 8 bases. This CDR3 is 13 amino acids long. Trimming cost V 8 bases and J 1 base; bases outside gene matches: 3. Germline V gene data show CDR1 as SGHTA and CDR2 as FQGNSA.

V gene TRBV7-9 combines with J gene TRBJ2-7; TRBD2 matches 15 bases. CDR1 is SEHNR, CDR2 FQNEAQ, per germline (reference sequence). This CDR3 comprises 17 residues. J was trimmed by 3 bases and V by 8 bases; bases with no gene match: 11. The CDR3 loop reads CASDPGLAGGPSYEQYF. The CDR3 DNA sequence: TGTGCCAGCGACCCGGGACTAGCGGGGGGCCCCAGCTACGAGCAGTACTTC.

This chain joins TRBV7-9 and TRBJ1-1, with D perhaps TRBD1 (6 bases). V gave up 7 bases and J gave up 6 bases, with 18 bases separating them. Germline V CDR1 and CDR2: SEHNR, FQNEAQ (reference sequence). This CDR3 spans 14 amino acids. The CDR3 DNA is TGTGCCAGCACCCCGGACAGACGTCGTGCTGAAGCTTTCTTT. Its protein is CASTPDRRRAEAFF.

Written as DNA, the CDR3 is TGTGCCAGCCATTTAGGTTTCTCGTCCTACGAGCAGTACTTC. This sequence encodes CASHLGFSSYEQYF. This rearrangement joins TRBV6-6 to TRBJ2-7; D not resolved. V was shortened by 8 bases and J by 1 base, with 15 bases between the two germline ends. This CDR3 contains 14 residues. Germline V CDR1 and CDR2: MNHNY, SVGAGI (reference sequence).

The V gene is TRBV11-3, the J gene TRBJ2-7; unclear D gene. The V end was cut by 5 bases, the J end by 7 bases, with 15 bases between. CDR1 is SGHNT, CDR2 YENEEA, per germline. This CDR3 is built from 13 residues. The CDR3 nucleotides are TGTGCCAGCAGCCCCCCCGTGGTTGGAGAGCAGTACTTC. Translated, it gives CASSPPVVGEQYF.

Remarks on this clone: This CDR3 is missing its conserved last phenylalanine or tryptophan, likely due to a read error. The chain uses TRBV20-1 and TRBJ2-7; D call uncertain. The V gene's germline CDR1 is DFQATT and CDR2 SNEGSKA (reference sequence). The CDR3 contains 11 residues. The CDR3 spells CRDAMGYEQYL. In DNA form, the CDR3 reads TGCAGGGACGCTATGGGCTACGAGCAGTACCTC.

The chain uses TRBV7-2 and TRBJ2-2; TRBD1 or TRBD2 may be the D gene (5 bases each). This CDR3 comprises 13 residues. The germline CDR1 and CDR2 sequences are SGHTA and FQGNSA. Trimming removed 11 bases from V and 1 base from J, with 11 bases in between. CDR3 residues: CALGDGNTGELFF. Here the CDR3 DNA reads TGTGCCCTGGGGGACGGGAACACCGGGGAGCTGTTTTTT.

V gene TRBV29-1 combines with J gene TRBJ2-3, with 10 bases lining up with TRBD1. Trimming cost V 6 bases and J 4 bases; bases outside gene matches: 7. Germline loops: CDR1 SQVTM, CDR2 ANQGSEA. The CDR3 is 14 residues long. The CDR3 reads CSVGDRGEADTQYF. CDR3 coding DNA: TGCAGCGTGGGGGACAGGGGCGAGGCAGATACGCAGTATTTT.

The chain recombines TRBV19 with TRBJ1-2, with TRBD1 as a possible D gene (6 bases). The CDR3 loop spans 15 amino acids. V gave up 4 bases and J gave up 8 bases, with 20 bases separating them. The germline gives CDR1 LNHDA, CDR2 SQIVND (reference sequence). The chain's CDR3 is CASSSFDRPAWGYTF. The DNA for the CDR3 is TGTGCCAGTAGTAGCTTCGACAGGCCGGCCTGGGGCTACACCTTC.

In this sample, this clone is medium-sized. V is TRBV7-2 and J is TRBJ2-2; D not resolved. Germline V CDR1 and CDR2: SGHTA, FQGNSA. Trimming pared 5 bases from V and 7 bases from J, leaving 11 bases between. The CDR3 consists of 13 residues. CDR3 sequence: CASSHVGVGELFF. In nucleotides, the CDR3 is TGTGCCAGCAGCCACGTGGGTGTCGGGGAGCTGTTTTTT.

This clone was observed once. CDR3 nucleotide sequence: TGTGCCAGCAGTGGACTACTTCCCACAGATACGCAGTATTTT. It codes for CASSGLLPTDTQYF. The J gene is TRBJ2-3, the V gene TRBV2, with D maybe TRBD2 (5 bases). In germline, CDR1 is SNHLY, CDR2 FYNNEI. V lost 4 bases to trimming and J lost 2 bases, with 10 bases between them. This CDR3 has 14 amino acids.